This TCR beta chain is drawn from a study of T cell responses to AZD1222 COVID-19 vaccine. Study results and limitations: There were repertoire samples only from the period after the peak T cell response. The span of vaccine-associated CD4 TCRs extended across spike, with dominance at 160-218 and 743-854. Baseline seropositivity characterized only a handful of AZD1222 recipients. Females outnumbered males among donors, who were mostly white British; clonal diversity was possibly underestimated.

Some clones are missing from TCRdb's copy, which holds only in-frame ones; the method was immunoSEQ multiplex PCR. Here the sample spans approximately 84,000 clones, approximately 83% being singletons. This CDR3 has 18 amino acids. Germline CDR1 is LGHDT and CDR2 is YNNKEL (reference sequence). Trimming cost V 0 bases and J 7 bases, with 21 bases left between them. Regarding this clone: The antigen is unknown.

This chain uses TRBV3-1 (or the pseudogene TRBV3-2) with TRBJ1-4; D not certain. Specimen: peripheral blood, collected 28 days after the second AZD1222 dose. The clonotype originates from an adult who received the AZD1222 COVID-19 vaccine. CDR3 region: CASSQDLPVHGRGEKLFF. CDR3 DNA sequence: TGTGCCAGCAGCCAAGATCTCCCCGTCCATGGGAGAGGTGAAAAACTGTTTTTT.